This TCR beta chain was observed in a study of T cell repertoires in cytomegalovirus infection. Study context: Public signatures in TCR beta pointed to CMV infection and matching HLA type. Overall study results and limits: Identification of carriers of CMV plus the relevant HLA was performed using cumulative public TCR beta family frequency. HLA-C-restricted CMV clonotypes gave the most frequent clonotype in two of eight donors.

MiXCR, applied by TCRdb to the reads, yields one record per CDR3 protein. The data hold 150,000 to 200,000 distinct CDR3 sequences, with 8.5% to 10% observed a single time. This clonotype occurred many times. Its antigen is undetermined. The V end was cut by 2 bases, the J end by 3 bases, with 7 bases between. Germline CDR1 SGHAT, CDR2 FQNNGV. The CDR3 contains 14 residues. This receptor was identified in a human donor in good health (CMV status not recorded). Some clones in this sample may be carry-over from other donors' samples. The V and J genes are TRBV11-2 and TRBJ2-2; no reliable D call. The sample was PBMCs. The CDR3 loop is CASSLRPYTGELFF. The CDR3 DNA follows: TGTGCCAGCAGCTTACGCCCGTACACCGGGGAGCTGTTTTTT.